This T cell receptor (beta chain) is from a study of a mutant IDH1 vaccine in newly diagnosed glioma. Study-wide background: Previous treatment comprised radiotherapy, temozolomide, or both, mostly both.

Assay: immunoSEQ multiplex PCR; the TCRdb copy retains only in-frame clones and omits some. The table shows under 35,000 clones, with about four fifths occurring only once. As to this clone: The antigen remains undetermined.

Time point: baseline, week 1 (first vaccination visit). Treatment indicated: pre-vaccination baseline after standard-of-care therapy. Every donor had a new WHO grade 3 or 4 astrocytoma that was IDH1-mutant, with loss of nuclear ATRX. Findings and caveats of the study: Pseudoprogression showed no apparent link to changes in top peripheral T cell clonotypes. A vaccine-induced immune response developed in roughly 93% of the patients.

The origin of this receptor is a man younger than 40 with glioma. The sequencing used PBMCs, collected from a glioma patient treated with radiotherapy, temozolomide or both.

Here the CDR3 reads CATTRGLGVNEQFF. CDR3 nucleotide sequence: TGTGCCACCACCCGGGGACTAGGTGTAAATGAGCAGTTCTTC. This chain uses TRBV6-1 with TRBJ2-1; 8 positions agree with TRBD2. Per the germline V gene, CDR1 is MNHNS and CDR2 is SASEGT. The V gene end was trimmed by 10 bases and the J gene end by 7 bases; junction bases not matched to a gene: 12. The CDR3 totals 14 residues.